Included here is one TCR beta chain sequence, with context. Its antigen remains unknown. With constant-segment primers, 5'RACE yielded cDNA libraries of TCR alpha and TCR beta that carried sample barcodes and UMIs. TCRdb reprocessed the 5' RACE reads via MiXCR and lists one record per CDR3 protein. This repertoire shows about 350,000 distinct CDR3 sequences, roughly an eighth found once; its top ten account for 20% to 25%. These data belong to a study of T-cell memory formation after mild COVID-19. Overall study context: Clustering of TCRs was largely donor specific.

The study, taken as a whole, reports: Pre-infection memory harbored some responding clones, suggesting cross-reactive memory joined. CD4/CD8 balance held among clones contracting day 15 to 85, and later expanders leaned CD4+.

This receptor was identified in a man between 18 and 29 years old who had mild COVID-19 (a few samples of this study predate the infection). Cell type and time point are not known. Sequencing used PBMCs or a T cell subset sorted from them (not recorded which).

CDR3: CASSSQVRPMDTQYF. In DNA, the CDR3 is TGTGCCAGCAGCTCCCAGGTGCGGCCTATGGATACGCAGTATTTT. V gene TRBV11-2 combines with J gene TRBJ2-3; D is undetermined. Germline lookup yields CDR1 SGHAT and CDR2 FQNNGV. This CDR3 has 15 amino acids. V dropped 4 bases and J dropped 6 bases, with 17 bases sitting between them.